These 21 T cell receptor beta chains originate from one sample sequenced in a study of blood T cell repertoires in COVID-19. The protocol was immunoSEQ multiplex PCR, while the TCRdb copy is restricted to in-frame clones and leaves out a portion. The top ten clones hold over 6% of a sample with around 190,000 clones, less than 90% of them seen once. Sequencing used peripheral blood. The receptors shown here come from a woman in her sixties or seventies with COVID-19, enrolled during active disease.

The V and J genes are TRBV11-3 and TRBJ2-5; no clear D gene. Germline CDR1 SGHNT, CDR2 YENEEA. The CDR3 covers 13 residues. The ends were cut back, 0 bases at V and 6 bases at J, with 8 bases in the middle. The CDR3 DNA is TGTGCCAGCAGCTTAGAGGGCAGCCAGACCCAGTACTTC. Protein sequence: CASSLEGSQTQYF.

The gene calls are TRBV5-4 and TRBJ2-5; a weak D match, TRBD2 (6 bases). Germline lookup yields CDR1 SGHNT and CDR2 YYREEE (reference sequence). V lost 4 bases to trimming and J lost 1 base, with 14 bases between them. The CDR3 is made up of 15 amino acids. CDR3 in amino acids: CASSPRLGVQETQYF. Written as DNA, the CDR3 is TGTGCCAGCAGCCCGAGACTAGGGGTCCAAGAGACCCAGTACTTC.

The CDR3 reads CASSSGTGYEQYF. The CDR3 DNA sequence: TGTGCCAGCAGTTCCGGGACAGGGTACGAGCAGTACTTC. V is TRBV7-3 and J is TRBJ2-7; 9 bases agree with TRBD1. Per germline, CDR1 SGHTA and CDR2 FQGTGA. This CDR3 is built from 13 residues. J was trimmed by 4 bases and V by 6 bases; bases with no gene match: 4.

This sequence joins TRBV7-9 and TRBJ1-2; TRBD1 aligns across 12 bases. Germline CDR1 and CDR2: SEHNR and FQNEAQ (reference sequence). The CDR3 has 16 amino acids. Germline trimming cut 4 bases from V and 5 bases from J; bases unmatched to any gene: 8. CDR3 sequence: CASSSSGTGGLYGYTF. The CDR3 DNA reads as TGTGCCAGCAGCTCGTCGGGGACAGGGGGCCTGTATGGCTACACCTTC.

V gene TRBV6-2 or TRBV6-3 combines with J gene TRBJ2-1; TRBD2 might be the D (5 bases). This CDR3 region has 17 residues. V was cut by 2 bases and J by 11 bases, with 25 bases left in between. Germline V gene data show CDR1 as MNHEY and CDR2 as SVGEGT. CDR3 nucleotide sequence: TGTGCCAGCAGTTACGCACGGCGGGTTCCCCAGCAATATAAGCAGTTCTTC. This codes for CASSYARRVPQQYKQFF.

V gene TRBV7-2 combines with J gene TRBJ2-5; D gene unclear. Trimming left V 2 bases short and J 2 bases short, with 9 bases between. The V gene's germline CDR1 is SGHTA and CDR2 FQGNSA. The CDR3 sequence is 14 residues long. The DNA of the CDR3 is TGTGCCAGCAGCTTACTAGTGGAACAAGAGACCCAGTACTTC. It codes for CASSLLVEQETQYF.

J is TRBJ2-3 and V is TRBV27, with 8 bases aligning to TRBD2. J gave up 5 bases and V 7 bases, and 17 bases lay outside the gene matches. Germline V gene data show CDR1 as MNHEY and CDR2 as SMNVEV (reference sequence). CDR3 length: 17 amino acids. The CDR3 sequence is CASTSRVSGDRRDTQYF. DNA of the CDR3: TGTGCCAGCACATCGAGGGTTAGCGGGGATAGAAGAGATACGCAGTATTTT.

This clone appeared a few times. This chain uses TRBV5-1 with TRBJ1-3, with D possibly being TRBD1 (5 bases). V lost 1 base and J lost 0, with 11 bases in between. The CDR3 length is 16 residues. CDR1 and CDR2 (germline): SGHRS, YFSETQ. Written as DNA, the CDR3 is TGCGCCAGCAGCTTGCAGGGACTAGGCTCTGGAAACACCATATATTTT. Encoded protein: CASSLQGLGSGNTIYF.

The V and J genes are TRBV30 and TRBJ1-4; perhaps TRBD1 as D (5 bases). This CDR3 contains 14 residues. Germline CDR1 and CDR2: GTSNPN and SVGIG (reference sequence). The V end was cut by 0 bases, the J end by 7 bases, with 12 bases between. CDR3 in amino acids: CAWSVLTGGEKLFF. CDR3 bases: TGTGCCTGGAGTGTATTGACCGGGGGTGAAAAACTGTTTTTT.

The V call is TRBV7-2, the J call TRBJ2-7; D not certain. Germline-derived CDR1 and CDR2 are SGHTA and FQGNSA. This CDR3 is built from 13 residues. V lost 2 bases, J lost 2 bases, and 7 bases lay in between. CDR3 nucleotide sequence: TGTGCCAGCAGCTTAACTTATACCTACGAGCAGTACTTC. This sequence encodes CASSLTYTYEQYF.

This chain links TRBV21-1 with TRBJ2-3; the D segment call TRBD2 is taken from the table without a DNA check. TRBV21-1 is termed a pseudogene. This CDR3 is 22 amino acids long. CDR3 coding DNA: TGTGCCAGCAGAAAGACGCGGGACAACCGGACTAGCGGACTAGGTTGCACAGATACGCAGTATTTT. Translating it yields CASRKTRDNRTSGLGCTDTQYF.

The CDR3 DNA reads as TGTGCCAGCAGTGATGCAGGGGAAGAGACCCAGTACTTC. This gives the protein CASSDAGEETQYF. The chain uses TRBV2 and TRBJ2-5; tentative D call: TRBD1 (6 bases). The V and J ends lost 3 bases and 3 bases respectively, with 8 bases between them. Germline V gives CDR1 SNHLY, CDR2 FYNNEI. The CDR3 length is 13 residues.

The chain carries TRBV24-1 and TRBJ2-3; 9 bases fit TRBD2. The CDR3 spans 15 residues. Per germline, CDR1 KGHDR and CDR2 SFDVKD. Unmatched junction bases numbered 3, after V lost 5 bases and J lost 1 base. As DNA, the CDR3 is TGTGCCACCAGTGTAGCTAGCGGGGGCACAGATACGCAGTATTTT. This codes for CATSVASGGTDTQYF.

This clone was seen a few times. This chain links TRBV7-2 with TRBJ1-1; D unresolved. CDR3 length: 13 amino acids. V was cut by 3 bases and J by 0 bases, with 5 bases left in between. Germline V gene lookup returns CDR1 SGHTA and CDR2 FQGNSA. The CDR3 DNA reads TGTGCCAGCAGCTTTACACTGAACACTGAAGCTTTCTTT. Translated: CASSFTLNTEAFF.

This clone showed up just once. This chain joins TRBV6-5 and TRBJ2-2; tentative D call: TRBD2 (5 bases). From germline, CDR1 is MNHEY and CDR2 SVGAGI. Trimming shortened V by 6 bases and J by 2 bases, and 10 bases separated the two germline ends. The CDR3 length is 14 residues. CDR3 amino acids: CASSGNRNTGELFF. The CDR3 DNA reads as TGTGCCAGCAGCGGGAATCGAAACACCGGGGAGCTGTTTTTT.

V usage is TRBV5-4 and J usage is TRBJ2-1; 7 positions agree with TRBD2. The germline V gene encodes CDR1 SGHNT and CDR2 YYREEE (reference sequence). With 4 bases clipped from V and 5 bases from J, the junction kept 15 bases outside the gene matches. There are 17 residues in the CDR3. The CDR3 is CASSQGRLATINNEQFF. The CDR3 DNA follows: TGTGCCAGCAGCCAAGGCAGACTAGCTACGATCAACAATGAGCAGTTCTTC.

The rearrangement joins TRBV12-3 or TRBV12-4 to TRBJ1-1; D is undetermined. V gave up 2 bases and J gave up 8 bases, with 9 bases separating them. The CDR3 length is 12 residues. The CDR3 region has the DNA TGTGCCAGCAGTTTAAGGTTGAGGGAAGCTTTCTTT. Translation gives CASSLRLREAFF.

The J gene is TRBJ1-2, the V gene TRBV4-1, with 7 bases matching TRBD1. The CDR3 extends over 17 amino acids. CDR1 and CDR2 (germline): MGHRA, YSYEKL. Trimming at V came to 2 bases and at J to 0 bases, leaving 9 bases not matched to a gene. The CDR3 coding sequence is TGCGCCAGCAGCCAAATTTACAGGGGACCCGCTAACTATGGCTACACCTTC. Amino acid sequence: CASSQIYRGPANYGYTF.

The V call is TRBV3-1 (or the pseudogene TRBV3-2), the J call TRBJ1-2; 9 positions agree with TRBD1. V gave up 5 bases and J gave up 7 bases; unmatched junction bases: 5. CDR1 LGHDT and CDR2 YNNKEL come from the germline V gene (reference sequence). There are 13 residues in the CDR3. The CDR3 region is CASSSRTGVGYTF. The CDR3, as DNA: TGTGCCAGCAGCTCACGGACAGGGGTTGGCTACACCTTC.

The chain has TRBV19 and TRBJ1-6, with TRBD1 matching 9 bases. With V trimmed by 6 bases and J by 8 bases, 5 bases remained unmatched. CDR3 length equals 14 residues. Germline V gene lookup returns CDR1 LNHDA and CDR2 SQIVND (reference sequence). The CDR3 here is CASRPTGGDSPLHF. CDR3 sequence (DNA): TGTGCCAGTAGGCCCACAGGGGGCGATTCACCCCTCCACTTT.

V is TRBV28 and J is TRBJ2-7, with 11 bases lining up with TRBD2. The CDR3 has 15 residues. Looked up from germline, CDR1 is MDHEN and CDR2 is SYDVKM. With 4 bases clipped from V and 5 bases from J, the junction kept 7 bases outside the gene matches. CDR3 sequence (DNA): TGTGCCAGCAGTTCTTTAGCGGGAGGGAAGAACGAGCAGTACTTC. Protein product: CASSSLAGGKNEQYF.